This TCR beta chain was identified during a study of Graves' ophthalmopathy and Graves' hyperthyroidism. This clonotype turned up a few times. Its antigen is as yet unknown. Trimming took 4 bases from V and 8 from J, leaving 6 bases between them. The CDR3 is 12 residues long. Looked up from germline, CDR1 is LGHNT and CDR2 is FRNRAP. Beta-chain TCR CDR3 regions were amplified from RNA transcripts. Second-round multiplex PCR came after a first-round RT-PCR that employed HTBI primers. MiXCR, applied by TCRdb to the multiplex PCR reads, yields one record per CDR3 protein. There are about 640,000 distinct CDR3 sequences in the sample; roughly two fifths occur only once, and around 3% lies in the top ten. Findings and caveats of the study: Separation of ophthalmopathy from stable hyperthyroidism was achieved by a 13-signature model, at approximately 90% sensitivity and under 82% specificity.

A duration under 3 months, NOSPECS ≥4, CAS ≥3 and moderate-to-severe activity characterized the donors with ophthalmopathy. PBMCs stemmed from 9 to 10 ml of fresh peripheral blood. The chain is built from TRBV12-5 and TRBJ1-6; D unclear. The sequence derives from an adult man with Graves' ophthalmopathy. The sequencing input was peripheral blood. The CDR3 DNA sequence: TGTGCTAGTGGTTCGGGTGATTCACCCCTCCACTTT. It codes for CASGSGDSPLHF.